These 21 T cell receptor beta chains share one sample of origin, sequenced in a study of cytomegalovirus exposure and HLA in healthy donors. The PCR had 60 Vbeta and 13 Jbeta primers. Data came from immunoSEQ multiplex PCR; TCRdb stores just in-frame clones and leaves some out. The table lists 140,000 to 150,000 clones, 65% to 85% of them singletons, with 6.5% to 8% in the top ten. The source material was PBMCs. All receptors derive from a woman aged 40 to 50 in good health and CMV-seropositive.

A single count supports this clone. The chain recombines TRBV5-1 with TRBJ1-1; 7 bases fit TRBD1. This CDR3 is 17 amino acids long. In germline, CDR1 is SGHRS, CDR2 YFSETQ. Trimming removed 0 bases from V and 4 bases from J; junction bases left unmatched: 12. The CDR3 coding sequence is TGCGCCAGCAGCTTGGCCGTCGCACAGGGGTCCCGCACTGAAGCTTTCTTT. Residues: CASSLAVAQGSRTEAFF.

V is TRBV4-1 and J is TRBJ1-1, with unresolved D. The CDR3 consists of 17 residues. Germline V gene lookup returns CDR1 MGHRA and CDR2 YSYEKL. The V end lost 0 bases, the J end lost 1 base, and 15 bases lay between the germline ends. The CDR3 DNA follows: TGCGCCAGCAGCCAAGATGCCCCGGTAGAGGGGAACACTGAAGCTTTCTTT. Encoded protein: CASSQDAPVEGNTEAFF.

The J gene is TRBJ1-3, the V gene TRBV6-1; D uncertain. From germline, CDR1 is MNHNS and CDR2 SASEGT. V was pared by 0 bases and J by 3 bases, with 6 bases between. This CDR3 is 14 amino acids long. CDR3: CASSEARSGNTIYF. The DNA of the CDR3 is TGTGCCAGCAGTGAAGCGCGGAGTGGAAACACCATATATTTT.

This chain uses TRBV7-7 with TRBJ1-6, with 9 bases lining up with TRBD1. The germline V gene has CDR1 SSHAT and CDR2 FNYEAQ (reference sequence). This CDR3 has 15 residues. V dropped 7 bases and J dropped 10; count of bases not matched to a gene: 11. The CDR3 sequence: CASTCSGTGRSPLHF. DNA of the CDR3: TGTGCCAGCACCTGCTCCGGGACAGGGAGATCACCCCTCCACTTT.

V gene TRBV28 combines with J gene TRBJ2-5; 7 bases match TRBD2. The J call may not be correct, given that the DNA end is closer to TRBJ2-7. Germline CDR1 reads MDHEN; CDR2 reads SYDVKM. This CDR3 spans 16 amino acids. This CDR3 is CASSPVGWEGRYEQYF. In DNA, the CDR3 is TGTGCCAGCAGTCCTGTCGGATGGGAGGGACGATACGAGCAGTACTTC.

J is TRBJ2-7 and V is TRBV27; no clear D. Germline V CDR1 and CDR2: MNHEY, SMNVEV (reference sequence). V was trimmed by 7 bases and J by 0 bases, leaving 13 bases between them. This CDR3 region has 14 residues. Here the CDR3 DNA reads TGTGCCAGCAACCCTCGATACAGCTCCTACGAGCAGTACTTC. This translates into CASNPRYSSYEQYF.

The genes are TRBV7-9 and TRBJ1-2; TRBD1 matches 7 bases. In germline, CDR1 is SEHNR, CDR2 FQNEAQ (reference sequence). This CDR3 spans 12 amino acids. V was clipped by 6 bases and J by 6 bases; unmatched bases: 4. The CDR3 DNA is TGTGCCAGCAGGCGGACAGGCGATGGCTACACCTTC. This encodes CASRRTGDGYTF.

V is TRBV5-1 and J is TRBJ2-5, with D possibly matching TRBD1 (7 bases). The DNA end is a closer match to TRBJ2-7, so the J assignment may be wrong. The CDR3 sequence is 16 residues long. From germline, CDR1 is SGHRS and CDR2 YFSETQ. CDR3 sequence reads: CASSSGGGFWGYEQYF. The CDR3, as DNA: TGCGCCAGCAGCTCTGGAGGGGGCTTTTGGGGGTACGAGCAGTACTTC.

This chain connects TRBV5-3 to TRBJ1-2, with D hard to call. TRBV5-3 is annotated as an ORF whose role is uncertain. The length of the CDR3 is 13 residues. Between the trimmed V and J ends, which lost 0 bases and 5 bases, there was a span of 8 bases. CDR3 nucleotides: TGTGCCAGAAGCTTGGAACATATTTATGGCTACACCTTC. This sequence encodes CARSLEHIYGYTF.

The V call is TRBV7-2, the J call TRBJ1-1, with D possibly matching TRBD1 (5 bases). The CDR3 is 16 residues long. Trimming took 1 base from V and 5 from J, leaving 17 bases between them. From germline, CDR1 is SGHTA and CDR2 FQGNSA. CDR3 sequence: CASSLVAGARETEAFF. CDR3 nucleotide sequence: TGTGCCAGCAGCTTAGTCGCCGGGGCGCGGGAGACTGAAGCTTTCTTT.

CDR3 residues: CASSITGTENSPLHF. In DNA form, the CDR3 reads TGTGCCAGCAGCATAACCGGGACAGAAAATTCACCCCTCCACTTT. The genes are TRBV11-2 and TRBJ1-6, with 7 positions matching TRBD1. There are 15 residues in the CDR3. The J segment lost 7 bases and the V segment lost 5 bases, leaving 8 bases of the junction unmatched. Germline CDR1 SGHAT, CDR2 FQNNGV. The variable domain in full, with the rest retrieved from reference TRBV11-2 and TRBJ1-6, is EAGVAQSPRYKIIEKRQSVAFWCNPISGHATLYWYQQILGQGPKLLIQFQNNGVVDDSQLPKDRFSAERLKGVDSTLKIQPAKLEDSAVYLCASSITGTENSPLHFGNGTRLTVT.

This rearrangement joins TRBV19 to TRBJ2-1; D gene unclear. The CDR3 extends over 14 amino acids. The V end lost 3 bases, the J end lost 4 bases, and 10 bases lay between the germline ends. Germline V gene lookup returns CDR1 LNHDA and CDR2 SQIVND (reference sequence). CDR3 nucleotide sequence: TGTGCCAGTAGTATCCTAGGTCCGTACAATGAGCAGTTCTTC. Its protein product is CASSILGPYNEQFF. Full variable domain (rest looked up from reference TRBV19 and TRBJ2-1): DGGITQSPKYLFRKEGQNVTLSCEQNLNHDAMYWYRQDPGQGLRLIYYSQIVNDFQKGDIAEGYSVSREKKESFPLTVTSAQKNPTAFYLCASSILGPYNEQFFGPGTRLTVL.

The chain employs TRBV27 and TRBJ1-5; D perhaps matches TRBD1 (5 bases). V was pared by 6 bases and J by 7 bases, with 19 bases between. From germline, CDR1 is MNHEY and CDR2 SMNVEV (reference sequence). The length of the CDR3 is 15 residues. The CDR3 here is CASRRTQGGWQPQHF. The CDR3 DNA reads as TGTGCCAGCAGGAGAACTCAGGGAGGCTGGCAGCCCCAGCATTTT.

The gene calls are TRBV4-1 and TRBJ2-3; 8 nucleotides match TRBD2. V lost 3 bases to trimming and J lost 0 bases; unmatched junction nucleotides: 2. The CDR3 is 15 residues long. Germline V CDR1 and CDR2: MGHRA, YSYEKL. CDR3 bases: TGCGCCAGCAGCCAGGGGACTAGTAGCACAGATACGCAGTATTTT. Its protein product is CASSQGTSSTDTQYF.

V is TRBV7-3 and J is TRBJ2-1; D unresolved. The CDR3 covers 15 residues. The V end was cut by 0 bases, the J end by 2 bases, with 8 bases between. Germline V gene data show CDR1 as SGHTA and CDR2 as FQGTGA. For the CDR3, the DNA is TGTGCCAGCAGCTTAACGAGCGTCGCCTACAATGAGCAGTTCTTC. Its translation: CASSLTSVAYNEQFF.

This clone was counted between two and nine times. The chain employs TRBV6-6 and TRBJ1-1; the match to TRBD1 covers 8 bases. The CDR3 loop spans 12 amino acids. Germline-derived CDR1 and CDR2 are MNHNY and SVGAGI (reference sequence). Unmatched junction bases numbered 6, after V lost 10 bases and J lost 5 bases. The CDR3 region is CATQGGATEAFF. CDR3 sequence (DNA): TGTGCCACACAGGGGGGGGCTACTGAAGCTTTCTTT.

V usage is TRBV9 and J usage is TRBJ2-4; 11 positions match TRBD2. With V trimmed by 0 bases and J by 1 base, 9 bases remained unmatched. The CDR3 loop spans 19 amino acids. Germline V gives CDR1 SGDLS, CDR2 YYNGEE. The CDR3 region is CASSVDGSGGVWAKNIQYF. CDR3 DNA: TGTGCCAGCAGCGTAGACGGTAGCGGGGGGGTTTGGGCCAAAAACATTCAGTACTTC.

The V and J genes are TRBV6-1 and TRBJ2-7; D may be TRBD2 (6 bases). The germline V gene encodes CDR1 MNHNS and CDR2 SASEGT. V was cut by 7 bases and J by 2 bases, with 9 bases left in between. This CDR3 contains 12 residues. The CDR3 DNA follows: TGTGCCAGCATGTGGGGGGCCTACGAGCAGTACTTC. Its translation is CASMWGAYEQYF.

The rearrangement joins TRBV5-4 to TRBJ2-7; a possible D gene is TRBD1 (6 bases). CDR3 size: 13 residues. V was shortened by 0 bases and J by 4 bases, with 8 bases between the two germline ends. Germline lookup yields CDR1 SGHNT and CDR2 YYREEE (reference sequence). The CDR3 DNA reads as TGTGCCAGCAGCTTGGAGACAGGATACGAGCAGTACTTC. Translated: CASSLETGYEQYF.

This chain uses TRBV2 with TRBJ1-2, with 11 bases lining up with TRBD1. From germline, CDR1 is SNHLY and CDR2 FYNNEI. The V gene end was trimmed by 4 bases and the J gene end by 4 bases; junction bases not matched to a gene: 5. The CDR3 covers 15 residues. The CDR3, as DNA: TGTGCCAGCAGTGGTCTGGGGACAGGGGGCTATGGCTACACCTTC. It encodes CASSGLGTGGYGYTF.

The genes are TRBV6-1 and TRBJ1-1; D not resolved. The CDR3 sequence is 15 residues long. The V gene lost 2 bases and the J gene lost 3 bases, with 13 bases spanning the gap. Germline loops: CDR1 MNHNS, CDR2 SASEGT. This chain's CDR3 is CASSERPPRYTEAFF. The CDR3 coding sequence is TGTGCCAGCAGTGAAAGACCGCCGCGGTACACTGAAGCTTTCTTT.